The T cell receptor beta chain under discussion was sequenced for a study of T cells expressing NK-cell markers. Study-level information: Sequencing of TCR beta repertoires drew on sorted CD3+CD56+NKG2C+, CD3+CD56+NKG2C- and CD3+CD56-NKG2C+ T cells. Broader study findings: Each of about six donors carried dominant NKG2C+ clonotypes accounting for roughly 1.0-7.5% of CD8+ T cells. The CD3+CD56-NKG2C+ fraction was also led by these clonotypes in a few donors.

Germline V lookup: CDR1 KGHDR, CDR2 SFDVKD. This CDR3 region has 13 residues. TCRdb reprocessed the 5' RACE reads; each CDR3 protein has one entry and no DNA is given. The table lists some 300,000 distinct CDR3 sequences. Note on this clonotype: Its antigen is not known.

The material sequenced was blood T cells: a sorted CD56 or NKG2C T cell subset, CD4+ or CD8+ T cells, or bulk PBMC T cells (not recorded which). The chain joins TRBV24-1 to TRBJ2-3. This TCR was sampled from a young man in good health. CDR3 protein: CATSDQRRDTQYF.